Below, 17 T cell receptor beta chains from the same sample are listed, as sequenced in a study of identifying expanded T cells in peripheral blood. Profiled with immunoSEQ multiplex PCR; TCRdb holds only in-frame clones, not every one. The sample has 90,000 to 100,000 clones, about 90% seen once; the top ten hold 3% to 5%. Material for sequencing was blood. The origin of the receptors is a person aged 18 to 70 in good health.

The V call is TRBV28, the J call TRBJ2-2, with 9 bases aligning to TRBD2. Germline V gene data show CDR1 as MDHEN and CDR2 as SYDVKM. V shed 1 base, J shed 4 bases, and the junction held 4 bases outside the gene matches. The CDR3 runs to 16 residues. The DNA for the CDR3 is TGTGCCAGCAGTTTATTAGCGGGGGCGGGCACCGGGGAGCTGTTTTTT. Its translation is CASSLLAGAGTGELFF.

This chain links TRBV9 with TRBJ2-1; 10 nucleotides align to TRBD2. V lost 0 bases and J lost 7; bases outside the gene matches: 7. Germline CDR1 and CDR2: SGDLS and YYNGEE. CDR3 size: 16 residues. Here the CDR3 DNA reads TGTGCCAGCAGCGTAGGAGCGGGAGGGCCTCCGAATGAGCAGTTCTTC. Its protein is CASSVGAGGPPNEQFF. The full variable domain, rest sourced from reference TRBV9 and TRBJ2-1, is DSGVTQTPKHLITATGQRVTLRCSPRSGDLSVYWYQQSLDQGLQFLIQYYNGEERAKGNILERFSAQQFPDLHSELNLSSLELGDSALYFCASSVGAGGPPNEQFFGPGTRLTVL.

The chain carries TRBV18 and TRBJ1-3; a possible D gene is TRBD1 (6 bases). Between the trimmed V and J ends, which lost 6 bases and 0 bases, there was a span of 12 bases. This CDR3 has 15 amino acids. CDR1 and CDR2 from the germline V gene are KGHSH and LQKENI. In nucleotides, the CDR3 is TGTGCCAGCTCCCCCGACAGGCGCTCTGGAAACACCATATATTTT. This encodes CASSPDRRSGNTIYF.

In its sample, this clone was seen once. This chain connects TRBV27 to TRBJ2-1; 8 positions match TRBD2. Germline lookup yields CDR1 MNHEY and CDR2 SMNVEV (reference sequence). The ends lost 2 bases at V and 7 bases at J; junction bases unmatched: 7. The CDR3 is 15 residues long. The CDR3 here is CASSLRAGVGNEQFF. The CDR3 bases are TGTGCCAGCAGTTTACGAGCGGGAGTGGGGAATGAGCAGTTCTTC.

The chain is built from TRBV5-1 and TRBJ2-7; no clear D gene. Per germline, CDR1 SGHRS and CDR2 YFSETQ. The CDR3 contains 15 residues. The V end lost 0 bases, the J end lost 0 bases, and 10 bases lay between the germline ends. This CDR3 is CASSLVPGISYEQYF. In nucleotides, the CDR3 is TGCGCCAGCAGCTTGGTTCCAGGTATCTCCTACGAGCAGTACTTC.

The V call is TRBV15, the J call TRBJ1-6, with 8 bases fitting TRBD1. V shed 2 bases and J 8 bases; nucleotides not matched to a gene: 14. Per germline, CDR1 LNHNV and CDR2 YYDKDF (reference sequence). This CDR3 region has 18 residues. The CDR3 sequence is CATSRRLKNRGIDSPLHF. The CDR3 DNA reads as TGTGCCACCAGCAGAAGGTTAAAAAACAGGGGGATCGATTCACCCCTCCACTTT.

This chain links TRBV5-8 with TRBJ2-1, with D perhaps matching TRBD2 (6 bases). The CDR3 has 14 residues. The germline V and J ends were trimmed by 3 bases and 9 bases, with 16 bases remaining between them. Looked up from germline, CDR1 is SGHTS and CDR2 is YDEGEE. CDR3 bases: TGTGCCAGCAGCTCCGCCGGGAGATATGTTGAGCAGTTCTTC. Protein: CASSSAGRYVEQFF.

The rearrangement uses TRBV29-1 and TRBJ1-2, with D perhaps matching TRBD1 (5 bases). The CDR3 is made up of 12 amino acids. In germline, CDR1 is SQVTM, CDR2 ANQGSEA. V was cut by 6 bases and J by 1 base, with 9 bases left in between. CDR3 DNA: TGCAGCGTCACCGACAGTAACTATGGCTACACCTTC. It yields the protein CSVTDSNYGYTF. Combining the CDR3 with reference TRBV29-1 and TRBJ1-2 gives the whole variable domain SAVISQKPSRDICQRGTSLTIQCQVDSQVTMMFWYRQQPGQSLTLIATANQGSEATYESGFVIDKFPISRPNLTFSTLTVSNMSPEDSSIYLCSVTDSNYGYTFGSGTRLTVV.

V is TRBV9 and J is TRBJ2-2; TRBD2 matches 7 bases. Germline values: CDR1 SGDLS, CDR2 YYNGEE. The CDR3 is 14 amino acids. The junction had 3 bases not matched to a gene; V was cut back by 4 bases and J by 3 bases. The CDR3 here is CASSKAGHTGELFF. The CDR3 DNA is TGTGCCAGCAGCAAAGCGGGACACACCGGGGAGCTGTTTTTT.

CDR3 bases: TGTGCCAGCAGTGAAGCTCGGGAGATTGGAGAGACCCAGTACTTC. Its translation is CASSEAREIGETQYF. The chain links TRBV25-1 to TRBJ2-5, with D maybe TRBD2 (6 bases). Germline V gene data show CDR1 as MGHDK and CDR2 as SYGVNS. V was pared by 2 bases and J by 4 bases, with 14 bases between. The CDR3 runs 15 residues.

This clone was counted between two and nine times. The chain combines TRBV28 with TRBJ1-6; D unclear. With 5 bases removed from V and 10 bases from J, the gap between germline ends came to 15 bases. CDR1 is MDHEN and CDR2 is SYDVKM in the germline V gene. The CDR3 is made up of 14 amino acids. For the CDR3, the DNA is TGTGCCAGCAGTCACGGACGAGGACGGTCACCCCTCCACTTT. Protein product: CASSHGRGRSPLHF.

The rearrangement joins TRBV5-4 to TRBJ1-2; TRBD1 might be the D (6 bases). The CDR3 totals 14 residues. CDR1 and CDR2 from the germline V gene are SGHNT and YYREEE (reference sequence). V lost 0 bases to trimming and J lost 4 bases, with 10 bases between them. In DNA, the CDR3 is TGTGCCAGCAGCTTGGACAGGGACCCCTATGGCTACACCTTC. It codes for CASSLDRDPYGYTF.

The rearrangement joins TRBV6-6 to TRBJ2-5; D not certain. The CDR3 has 13 residues. Germline V gene data show CDR1 as MNHNY and CDR2 as SVGAGI (reference sequence). V was clipped by 2 bases and J by 5 bases, with 9 bases between them. For the CDR3, the DNA is TGTGCCAGCAGTTACAGGGATCAGGAGACCCAGTACTTC. Amino acid sequence: CASSYRDQETQYF.

CDR3 in DNA: TGTGCCAGCATGCGGGGCACAGATACGCAGTATTTT. This translates into CASMRGTDTQYF. The chain employs TRBV6-6 and TRBJ2-3; the D gene is possibly TRBD2 (5 bases). The CDR3 totals 12 residues. V was shortened by 7 bases and J by 1 base, with 6 bases between the two germline ends. Germline lookup yields CDR1 MNHNY and CDR2 SVGAGI (reference sequence).

This chain uses TRBV18 with TRBJ2-3; tentative D call: TRBD1 (6 bases). This CDR3 has 13 residues. CDR1 KGHSH and CDR2 LQKENI come from the germline V gene. The V and J ends lost 8 bases and 3 bases respectively, with 12 bases between them. In DNA, the CDR3 is TGTGCCAGCGCCACAGGGTTAACAGATACGCAGTATTTT. The encoded protein is CASATGLTDTQYF.

The chain employs TRBV7-3 and TRBJ2-1; D gene uncertain. This CDR3 is built from 15 residues. The germline gives CDR1 SGHTA, CDR2 FQGTGA. V lost 5 bases, J lost 5 bases, and 16 bases lay in between. The CDR3 region is CASSPTDEIHNEQFF. CDR3 bases: TGTGCCAGCAGCCCTACGGACGAAATACACAATGAGCAGTTCTTC.

The chain links TRBV6-4 to TRBJ1-6; tentatively, D is TRBD1 (5 bases). CDR1 and CDR2 (germline): MRHNA, SNTAGT. There are 13 residues in the CDR3. V dropped 4 bases and J dropped 7 bases, with 8 bases sitting between them. CDR3 sequence (DNA): TGTGCCAGCAGTGTAGGGGCGAATTCACCCCTCCACTTT. Its protein product is CASSVGANSPLHF.